The clone carrying this T cell receptor (beta chain) came up many times. Its antigen is as yet unknown. This entry belongs to a study of breast tumors, draining lymph nodes, adjacent tissues. Study-wide results and caveats: Compared with lymph nodes, tumors were less diverse; compared with nontumor tissue, more. The data were judged consistent with most tumor T cells coming from lymph node and expanding in tumor.

Germline lookup yields CDR1 MGHDK and CDR2 SYGVNS. Trimming stripped 6 bases from V and 3 bases from J, with 8 bases between. The CDR3 sequence is 12 residues long. Samples came from axillary lymph nodes draining the breast cancer. A single record per CDR3 protein comes from TCRdb applying MiXCR to the multiplex PCR reads. The sample contains 170,000 or so distinct CDR3 sequences, about 30% of which appear only once. This TCR was recovered from a female donor with breast cancer. Some clones in this sample may be carry-over from other donors' samples. The V and J genes are TRBV25-1 and TRBJ1-2; D call uncertain. Sequenced material: axillary lymph node tissue. CDR3 amino acids: CASSRLDYGYTF. The CDR3 DNA sequence: TGTGCCAGCAGCCGACTTGACTATGGCTACACCTTC.